The 24 T cell receptor beta chains in this list originate from one sample, sequenced in a study of blood T cell repertoires in COVID-19. The table came from immunoSEQ multiplex PCR; TCRdb's copy has only in-frame clones and leaves some out. The sample contains 250,000 to 300,000 clones, around 89% of which appear only once. Input material: peripheral blood. These receptor sequences come from a man in his forties or fifties with acute or convalescent COVID-19.

V gene TRBV3-1 (or the pseudogene TRBV3-2) combines with J gene TRBJ2-2; D remains ambiguous. The CDR3 length is 15 residues. V dropped 3 bases and J dropped 2 bases, with 10 bases sitting between them. Germline CDR1 LGHDT, CDR2 YNNKEL (reference sequence). Here the CDR3 reads CASSHWADNTGELFF. The CDR3 DNA sequence: TGTGCCAGCAGCCATTGGGCCGATAACACCGGGGAGCTGTTTTTT.

This clone was picked up one time. The chain joins TRBV5-5 to TRBJ2-7; the D gene is possibly TRBD2 (6 bases). The germline V gene encodes CDR1 SGHKS and CDR2 YYEKEE (reference sequence). This CDR3 is 15 amino acids long. V lost 5 bases to trimming and J lost 3 bases, with 18 bases between them. CDR3 loop: CASSSQEGIFYEQYF. CDR3 bases: TGTGCCAGCAGTTCACAGGAGGGGATTTTCTACGAGCAGTACTTC.

This rearrangement joins TRBV12-5 to TRBJ1-5; TRBD1 might be the D (5 bases). Germline lookup yields CDR1 LGHNT and CDR2 FRNRAP. The V and J ends lost 2 bases and 4 bases respectively, with 15 bases between them. This CDR3 spans 16 amino acids. The CDR3, as DNA: TGTGCTAGTGGTTTGCGCGGGGCCGGGGGGAATCAGCCCCAGCATTTT. Translating it yields CASGLRGAGGNQPQHF. Combining the CDR3 with reference TRBV12-5 and TRBJ1-5 gives the whole variable domain DARVTQTPRHKVTEMGQEVTMRCQPILGHNTVFWYRQTMMQGLELLAYFRNRAPLDDSGMPKDRFSAEMPDATLATLKIQPSEPRDSAVYFCASGLRGAGGNQPQHFGDGTRLSIL.

This rearrangement joins TRBV5-1 to TRBJ2-7; 9 nucleotides line up with TRBD1. V lost 0 bases and J lost 9; bases outside the gene matches: 10. The CDR3 runs to 15 residues. The germline V gene has CDR1 SGHRS and CDR2 YFSETQ. CDR3 protein: CASSLEPQGARPQYF. The CDR3 DNA reads TGCGCCAGCAGCTTGGAGCCACAGGGGGCGCGGCCGCAGTACTTC. Complete variable domain (other parts from reference TRBV5-1 and TRBJ2-7): KAGVTQTPRYLIKTRGQQVTLSCSPISGHRSVSWYQQTPGQGLQFLFEYFSETQRNKGNFPGRFSGRQFSNSRSEMNVSTLELGDSALYLCASSLEPQGARPQYFGPGTRLTVT.

The V and J genes are TRBV5-1 and TRBJ2-7, with 10 positions matching TRBD1. The CDR3 covers 15 residues. Germline V gene lookup returns CDR1 SGHRS and CDR2 YFSETQ. Losses at the gene ends were 4 bases for V and 6 bases for J; bases not matched to a gene: 10. CDR3 in DNA: TGCGCCAGCAGCCATTCCGGGACAGGGGAGAGCGAGCAGTACTTC. It encodes CASSHSGTGESEQYF.

V is TRBV5-1 and J is TRBJ1-6; TRBD1 matches at 7 bases. Looked up from germline, CDR1 is SGHRS and CDR2 is YFSETQ. V trimming: 3 bases; J trimming: 7 bases; junction bases outside the gene matches: 7. There are 15 residues in the CDR3. The DNA of the CDR3 is TGCGCCAGCAGCTCCGGACAGGCCGGCAATTCACCCCTCCACTTT. It is translated as CASSSGQAGNSPLHF.

This rearrangement joins TRBV9 to TRBJ1-1; D possibly corresponds to TRBD1 (6 bases). V was pared by 4 bases and J by 10 bases, with 17 bases between. Germline CDR1 and CDR2: SGDLS and YYNGEE. CDR3 length equals 13 residues. In nucleotides, the CDR3 is TGTGCCAGCAGCCCAAGGGACACCGTGGGAGCTTTCTTT. Amino acids: CASSPRDTVGAFF.

This clone was seen a handful of times. The gene calls are TRBV11-2 and TRBJ1-2; 7 bases align to TRBD1. In germline, CDR1 is SGHAT, CDR2 FQNNGV. This CDR3 spans 15 amino acids. Trimming cost V 1 base and J 1 base; bases outside gene matches: 3. CDR3 nucleotide sequence: TGTGCCAGCAGCTTAGCCGGGACAGATAACTATGGCTACACCTTC. Translated, it gives CASSLAGTDNYGYTF.

The J gene is TRBJ2-7, the V gene TRBV7-2; 8 bases agree with TRBD1. CDR3 length: 14 residues. CDR1 is SGHTA and CDR2 is FQGNSA in the germline V gene. After removal of 4 bases from V and 1 base from J, the junction contained 3 bases not matched to a gene. This CDR3 reads CASSSGGGSYEQYF. The CDR3 DNA follows: TGTGCCAGCAGCTCAGGGGGCGGATCCTACGAGCAGTACTTC.

This rearrangement joins TRBV20-1 to TRBJ1-1, with TRBD1 matching 9 bases. J was trimmed by 4 bases and V by 3 bases; bases with no gene match: 9. The CDR3 contains 15 residues. The germline V gene has CDR1 DFQATT and CDR2 SNEGSKA (reference sequence). The CDR3 nucleotides are TGCAGTGCTAGTGGACAGGGGAGTGTTGGCACTGAAGCTTTCTTT. Its translation is CSASGQGSVGTEAFF.

The rearrangement uses TRBV6-5 and TRBJ2-2; TRBD1 matches 11 bases. The junction had 2 bases not matched to a gene; V was cut back by 7 bases and J by 4 bases. CDR1 is MNHEY, CDR2 SVGAGI, per germline. The CDR3 covers 14 residues. DNA for the CDR3: TGTGCCAGCAAGGGACAGGGGGTCACCGGGGAGCTGTTTTTT. Translating it yields CASKGQGVTGELFF.

This clone has only a few counts. The chain is built from TRBV2 and TRBJ1-6; D unclear. The CDR3 sequence is 12 residues long. The V gene's germline CDR1 is SNHLY and CDR2 FYNNEI. The CDR3, as DNA: TGTGCTGGAGGGCTTAATAATTCACCCCTCCACTTT. It specifies CAGGLNNSPLHF.

V is TRBV2 and J is TRBJ2-3, with TRBD2 identical over 12 bases. Trimming removed 4 bases from V and 4 bases from J; junction bases left unmatched: 6. Germline V gives CDR1 SNHLY, CDR2 FYNNEI. The CDR3 length is 16 residues. The chain's CDR3 is CASSAKRLAGADTQYF. In nucleotides, the CDR3 is TGTGCCAGCAGTGCCAAACGACTAGCGGGGGCAGATACGCAGTATTTT.

The rearrangement joins TRBV18 to TRBJ2-5; unclear D gene. The CDR3 spans 14 residues. The V end lost 3 bases, the J end lost 1 base, and 9 bases lay between the germline ends. Germline CDR1 is KGHSH and CDR2 is LQKENI. Here the CDR3 reads CASSPLASQETQYF. The CDR3 DNA follows: TGTGCCAGCTCACCTCTGGCCTCCCAAGAGACCCAGTACTTC.

The V and J genes are TRBV4-2 and TRBJ1-5, with D uncertain. Trimming cost V 9 bases and J 0 bases, with 15 bases left between them. Germline V lookup: CDR1 LGHNA, CDR2 YNFKEQ. The CDR3 consists of 15 residues. The CDR3 loop is CASGETGFSNQPQHF. The CDR3 bases are TGTGCCAGTGGAGAGACGGGGTTTAGCAATCAGCCCCAGCATTTT.

This chain connects TRBV30 to TRBJ2-1; 7 bases align to TRBD2. The V and J ends lost 3 bases and 8 bases, in that order; junction bases with no gene match: 7. In germline, CDR1 is GTSNPN, CDR2 SVGIG (reference sequence). The CDR3 totals 13 residues. CDR3 sequence reads: CAWSLSGGHEQFF. The CDR3, as DNA: TGTGCCTGGAGCCTCTCGGGGGGACATGAGCAGTTCTTC.

This chain links TRBV9 with TRBJ1-3, with 7 bases aligning to TRBD1. V dropped 1 base and J dropped 2; count of bases not matched to a gene: 12. Looked up from germline, CDR1 is SGDLS and CDR2 is YYNGEE. CDR3 length equals 18 residues. The CDR3 reads CASSVHAQTGITGNTIYF. In DNA form, the CDR3 reads TGTGCCAGCAGCGTACACGCGCAGACAGGGATTACTGGAAACACCATATATTTT.

The rearrangement joins TRBV19 to TRBJ1-4, with 10 bases fitting TRBD1. From germline, CDR1 is LNHDA and CDR2 SQIVND (reference sequence). With 6 bases clipped from V and 6 bases from J, the junction kept 10 bases outside the gene matches. The length of the CDR3 is 16 residues. The CDR3 region is CASSKTSGTGDEKLFF. In nucleotides, the CDR3 is TGTGCCAGTAGCAAGACCTCCGGGACAGGGGATGAAAAACTGTTTTTT.

The V and J genes are TRBV3-1 (or the pseudogene TRBV3-2) and TRBJ1-2, with 9 bases lining up with TRBD1. The CDR3 sequence is 14 residues long. The germline V gene encodes CDR1 LGHDT and CDR2 YNNKEL (reference sequence). Germline trimming cut 4 bases from V and 7 bases from J; bases unmatched to any gene: 7. CDR3 sequence: CASSPTGQGSGYTF. Here the CDR3 DNA reads TGTGCCAGCAGCCCAACGGGACAGGGTAGTGGCTACACCTTC.

V usage is TRBV6-6 and J usage is TRBJ1-6; 7 bases line up with TRBD1. CDR3 length equals 15 residues. The J segment lost 0 bases and the V segment lost 5 bases, leaving 1 base of the junction unmatched. Germline CDR1 reads MNHNY; CDR2 reads SVGAGI (reference sequence). CDR3 sequence reads: CASSRDSSYNSPLHF. The CDR3 DNA reads TGTGCCAGCAGTCGGGACAGCTCCTATAATTCACCCCTCCACTTT.

The rearrangement uses TRBV19 and TRBJ1-1; perhaps TRBD1 as D (5 bases). The CDR3 totals 15 residues. Trimming removed 7 bases at V and 6 bases at J, with 21 bases between. Germline values: CDR1 LNHDA, CDR2 SQIVND (reference sequence). The CDR3 loop is CASTAGPGGRAEAFF. The CDR3 bases are TGTGCCAGTACGGCGGGACCGGGAGGGAGGGCTGAAGCTTTCTTT.

V and J are TRBV12-5 and TRBJ2-1; 7 bases are a match to TRBD2. After removal of 3 bases from V and 1 base from J, the junction contained 3 bases not matched to a gene. This CDR3 is built from 15 residues. Germline CDR1 LGHNT, CDR2 FRNRAP. CDR3 protein: CASGLEGGSYNEQFF. The CDR3 coding sequence is TGTGCTAGTGGTTTAGAGGGAGGGTCCTACAATGAGCAGTTCTTC.

Remarks on this clone: This specimen includes other DNA sequences encoding the same CDR3. This chain connects TRBV6-5 to TRBJ1-1; no clear D gene. This CDR3 region has 13 residues. CDR1 MNHEY and CDR2 SVGAGI come from the germline V gene. Trimming cost V 2 bases and J 0 bases, with 4 bases left between them. CDR3 bases: TGTGCCAGCAGTTACCTCTTGAACACTGAAGCTTTCTTT. Residues: CASSYLLNTEAFF.

As to this clone: Germline and junction disagree at one end, which may indicate a read error. The chain joins TRBV27 to TRBJ1-5; no clear D gene. CDR3 length equals 13 residues. The germline V gene encodes CDR1 MNHEY and CDR2 SMNVEV (reference sequence). CDR3 sequence (DNA): TGTGCCAGCAGTTTGGGTAGCTATCAGCCCCAGCATTTT. Its protein product is CASSLGSYQPQHF.